This T cell receptor beta chain was identified during a study of cytomegalovirus exposure and HLA in healthy donors. Donors were drawn from the roughly 120-subject validation cohort, separate from the roughly 700-subject first cohort. Data came from immunoSEQ multiplex PCR; TCRdb stores just in-frame clones and leaves some out. The sample lists more than 250,000 clones, 80% to 95% seen once, with approximately 3.1% in the top ten. This clone occurred once. This CDR3 has 16 residues. Germline V gene sequence: CDR1 MNHEY, CDR2 SMNVEV (reference sequence). V was shortened by 8 bases and J by 4 bases, with 23 bases between the two germline ends.

The V and J genes are TRBV27 and TRBJ2-5; either TRBD1 or TRBD2 may fit D (6 bases each). The sequenced sample consisted of PBMCs. This receptor was obtained from a woman in her 30s in good health and CMV-seronegative. CDR3 amino acids: CASRVLGARGPETQYF. The CDR3 DNA follows: TGTGCCAGCCGCGTCCTGGGGGCGCGGGGTCCAGAGACCCAGTACTTC.